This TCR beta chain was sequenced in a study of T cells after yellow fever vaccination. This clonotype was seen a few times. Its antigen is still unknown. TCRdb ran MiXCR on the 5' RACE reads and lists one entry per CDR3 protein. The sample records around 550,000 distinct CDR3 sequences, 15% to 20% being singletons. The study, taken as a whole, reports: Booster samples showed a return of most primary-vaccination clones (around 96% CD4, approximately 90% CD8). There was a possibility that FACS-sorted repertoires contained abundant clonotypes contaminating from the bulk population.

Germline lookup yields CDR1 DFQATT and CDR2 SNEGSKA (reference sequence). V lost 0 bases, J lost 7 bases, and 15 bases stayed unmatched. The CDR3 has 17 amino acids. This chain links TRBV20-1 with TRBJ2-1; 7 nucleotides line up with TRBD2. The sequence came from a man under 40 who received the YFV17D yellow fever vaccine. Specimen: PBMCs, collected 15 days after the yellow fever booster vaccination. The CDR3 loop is CSARDLSGNFFFNEQFF. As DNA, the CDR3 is TGCAGTGCTAGAGATCTGAGCGGGAATTTTTTCTTTAATGAGCAGTTCTTC.